The 32 T cell receptor beta chains given below trace back to one sample, sequenced in a study of CD8+ T cells in alopecia areata. The sample's treatment: oral pan-JAK inhibitor, 5-10 mg twice daily. Following extraction, RNA underwent reverse transcription to cDNA, which served as the sequencing template. Clones were read by immunoSEQ multiplex PCR, and TCRdb kept only the in-frame ones, dropping some. The table includes over 150,000 clones, about 53% detected once. Sequencing was performed on CD8+ T cells sorted from blood, taken at week 24, from a patient treated with tofacitinib. These receptors were taken from a human donor with alopecia areata.

The chain has TRBV2 and TRBJ1-2; D remains ambiguous. The germline V gene has CDR1 SNHLY and CDR2 FYNNEI. Trimming took 5 bases from V and 3 from J, leaving 19 bases between them. The CDR3 is 16 amino acids. CDR3 DNA sequence: TGTGCCAGCAGTCCTCGTGGAGGGAACGTTTACTATGGCTACACCTTC. It yields the protein CASSPRGGNVYYGYTF.

V gene TRBV29-1 combines with J gene TRBJ2-7; 8 positions match TRBD2. Trimming at V came to 5 bases and at J to 5 bases, leaving 8 bases not matched to a gene. Germline CDR1 and CDR2: SQVTM and ANQGSEA. The CDR3 is made up of 13 amino acids. CDR3 sequence reads: CSVWPGGAHEQYF. The CDR3 DNA follows: TGCAGCGTTTGGCCCGGGGGGGCCCACGAGCAGTACTTC.

The rearrangement joins TRBV5-4 to TRBJ2-1, with 9 bases fitting TRBD2. The CDR3 is 16 residues long. Germline values: CDR1 SGHNT, CDR2 YYREEE (reference sequence). V dropped 4 bases and J dropped 8; count of bases not matched to a gene: 13. DNA of the CDR3: TGTGCCAGCAGCATATCTACCGGGACTAGCATCGATGAGCAGTTCTTC. Encoded protein: CASSISTGTSIDEQFF. Full variable domain (missing parts from reference TRBV5-4 and TRBJ2-1): ETGVTQSPTHLIKTRGQQVTLRCSSQSGHNTVSWYQQALGQGPQFIFQYYREEENGRGNFPPRFSGLQFPNYSSELNVNALELDDSALYLCASSISTGTSIDEQFFGPGTRLTVL.

The rearrangement joins TRBV30 to TRBJ2-2, with 11 bases identical to TRBD1. Unmatched junction bases numbered 5, after V lost 5 bases and J lost 6 bases. Germline CDR1 and CDR2: GTSNPN and SVGIG (reference sequence). The CDR3 has 14 amino acids. The CDR3 DNA reads TGTGCCTGGGAAACGGGACAGGGGGCCGGGGAGCTGTTTTTT. As protein: CAWETGQGAGELFF. Using reference TRBV30 and TRBJ2-2 for the parts outside the CDR3, the full variable domain is SQTIHQWPATLVQPVGSPLSLECTVEGTSNPNLYWYRQAAGRGLQLLFYSVGIGQISSEVPQNLSASRPQDRQFILSSKKLLLSDSGFYLCAWETGQGAGELFFGEGSRLTVL.

The rearrangement links TRBV27 to TRBJ2-1, with D maybe TRBD1 (5 bases). The CDR3 length is 13 residues. Germline CDR1 is MNHEY and CDR2 is SMNVEV (reference sequence). Trimming removed 6 bases from V and 4 bases from J, with 10 bases in between. The CDR3 is CASRGLGYNEQFF. The CDR3 region has the DNA TGTGCCAGCAGGGGGCTGGGGTACAATGAGCAGTTCTTC.

This clone was counted a single time. The chain has TRBV6-5 and TRBJ1-2, with D possibly TRBD1 on 6 matching bases. CDR1 and CDR2 (germline): MNHEY, SVGAGI. V dropped 0 bases and J dropped 2 bases, with 7 bases sitting between them. This CDR3 region has 14 residues. The CDR3 is CASSYSGANYGYTF. CDR3 DNA sequence: TGTGCCAGCAGTTACTCGGGGGCAAACTATGGCTACACCTTC.

The J gene is TRBJ2-7, the V gene TRBV2, with a weak D call TRBD2 (5 bases). The V gene lost 9 bases and the J gene lost 0 bases, with 15 bases spanning the gap. CDR3 size: 14 residues. Per the germline V gene, CDR1 is SNHLY and CDR2 is FYNNEI. Here the CDR3 reads CARDNPGSSYEQYF. DNA for the CDR3: TGTGCCAGAGACAACCCGGGGAGCTCCTACGAGCAGTACTTC.

The chain joins TRBV11-2 to TRBJ1-6, with 7 positions matching TRBD1. Germline V gives CDR1 SGHAT, CDR2 FQNNGV. The CDR3 extends over 14 amino acids. With 8 bases clipped from V and 10 bases from J, the junction kept 11 bases outside the gene matches. The DNA of the CDR3 is TGTGCCAGCGCTACGGGAGGGGGCGGATCACCCCTCCACTTT. Translating it yields CASATGGGGSPLHF. Complete variable domain (other parts from reference TRBV11-2 and TRBJ1-6): EAGVAQSPRYKIIEKRQSVAFWCNPISGHATLYWYQQILGQGPKLLIQFQNNGVVDDSQLPKDRFSAERLKGVDSTLKIQPAKLEDSAVYLCASATGGGGSPLHFGNGTRLTVT.

The J gene is TRBJ1-2, the V gene TRBV9; TRBD1 is a possible D gene (5 bases). The length of the CDR3 is 17 residues. Trimming pared 4 bases from V and 5 bases from J, leaving 24 bases between. Looked up from germline, CDR1 is SGDLS and CDR2 is YYNGEE. This CDR3 is CASSNRDETLLTYGYTF. CDR3 coding DNA: TGTGCCAGCAGCAACCGGGACGAGACTCTCCTAACGTATGGCTACACCTTC. The variable domain in full, completed from reference TRBV9 and TRBJ1-2, reads DSGVTQTPKHLITATGQRVTLRCSPRSGDLSVYWYQQSLDQGLQFLIQYYNGEERAKGNILERFSAQQFPDLHSELNLSSLELGDSALYFCASSNRDETLLTYGYTFGSGTRLTVV.

The V and J genes are TRBV9 and TRBJ2-1, with 8 bases identical to TRBD2. V trimming: 6 bases; J trimming: 9 bases; junction bases outside the gene matches: 14. Germline V gene data show CDR1 as SGDLS and CDR2 as YYNGEE. This CDR3 spans 15 amino acids. CDR3 region: CASTAGGGRVAEQFF. The CDR3, as DNA: TGTGCCAGCACTGCCGGGGGGGGCAGGGTGGCTGAGCAGTTCTTC.

The genes are TRBV7-2 and TRBJ1-6; the D is unclear. Germline V CDR1 and CDR2: SGHTA, FQGNSA. The CDR3 sequence is 13 residues long. Trimming left V 5 bases short and J 5 bases short, with 7 bases between. CDR3 amino acids: CASSPGNNSPLHF. The CDR3 DNA sequence: TGTGCCAGCAGCCCCGGGAATAATTCACCCCTCCACTTT.

The chain combines TRBV2 with TRBJ2-5, with D possibly TRBD2 on 6 matching bases. V was cut by 4 bases and J by 0 bases, with 9 bases left in between. This CDR3 has 14 residues. CDR1 is SNHLY, CDR2 FYNNEI, per germline. The CDR3 loop reads CASSVAGNQETQYF. CDR3 DNA sequence: TGTGCCAGCAGTGTGGCGGGGAACCAAGAGACCCAGTACTTC. The whole variable domain, filled in from reference TRBV2 and TRBJ2-5, reads EPEVTQTPSHQVTQMGQEVILRCVPISNHLYFYWYRQILGQKVEFLVSFYNNEISEKSEIFDDQFSVERPDGSNFTLKIRSTKLEDSAMYFCASSVAGNQETQYFGPGTRLLVL.

This clone appeared a few times. The rearrangement joins TRBV5-1 to TRBJ1-2; D uncertain. CDR3 length: 15 residues. The V and J ends lost 2 bases and 5 bases respectively, with 16 bases between them. Germline V gene data show CDR1 as SGHRS and CDR2 as YFSETQ. The CDR3 loop reads CASSFGRNRPYGYTF. The DNA of the CDR3 is TGCGCCAGCAGCTTCGGACGGAATCGACCTTATGGCTACACCTTC.

This chain connects TRBV30 to TRBJ2-3; 8 nucleotides agree with TRBD2. Trimming removed 0 bases from V and 5 bases from J; junction bases left unmatched: 7. CDR1 and CDR2 from the germline V gene are GTSNPN and SVGIG (reference sequence). This CDR3 is built from 15 residues. The CDR3 sequence is CAWSVPGLVVDTQYF. The CDR3 nucleotides read TGTGCCTGGAGTGTCCCGGGACTAGTAGTAGATACGCAGTATTTT.

The chain recombines TRBV2 with TRBJ2-3, with 7 bases fitting TRBD1. J gave up 6 bases and V 7 bases, and 4 bases lay outside the gene matches. CDR3 length: 12 residues. Germline V CDR1 and CDR2: SNHLY, FYNNEI. The CDR3 loop reads CASTDRADTQYF. CDR3 nucleotides: TGTGCCAGCACCGACAGGGCCGATACGCAGTATTTT.

CDR3 sequence: CSVEESTDTQYF. The CDR3 DNA follows: TGCAGCGTTGAAGAGAGCACAGATACGCAGTATTTT. The gene calls are TRBV29-1 and TRBJ2-3; the D is unclear. Trimming removed 0 bases at V and 0 bases at J, with 1 base between. Germline CDR1 SQVTM, CDR2 ANQGSEA. CDR3 length equals 12 residues.

V and J are TRBV29-1 and TRBJ1-1, with 9 bases that match TRBD1. V was clipped by 2 bases and J by 7 bases; unmatched bases: 17. Germline V gives CDR1 SQVTM, CDR2 ANQGSEA. The length of the CDR3 is 17 residues. The DNA of the CDR3 is TGCAGCGTTGAAACAAGTCCCTTGGACAGGGGAGGAGTTGAAGCTTTCTTT. As protein: CSVETSPLDRGGVEAFF.

This clone has just a few counts. V gene TRBV11-2 combines with J gene TRBJ2-3, with TRBD2 matching 14 bases. Germline CDR1 reads SGHAT; CDR2 reads FQNNGV. The CDR3 is made up of 16 amino acids. After removal of 3 bases from V and 4 bases from J, the junction contained 3 bases not matched to a gene. CDR3 nucleotides: TGTGCCAGCAGCTTGACTAGCGGGGGGGCTTCAGATACGCAGTATTTT. Protein product: CASSLTSGGASDTQYF.

The CDR3 region is CASSQDPVAGVSTDTQYF. The CDR3, as DNA: TGTGCCAGCAGCCAAGATCCCGTAGCGGGGGTTAGCACAGATACGCAGTATTTT. The chain has TRBV4-2 and TRBJ2-3, with 9 bases aligning to TRBD2. Germline V gives CDR1 LGHNA, CDR2 YNFKEQ. The CDR3 extends over 18 amino acids. The V segment lost 0 bases and the J segment 0 bases; nucleotides outside the gene matches: 7.

This sequence joins TRBV15 and TRBJ2-1, with 10 bases matching TRBD2. CDR3 size: 16 residues. Per germline, CDR1 LNHNV and CDR2 YYDKDF (reference sequence). J was trimmed by 8 bases and V by 1 base; bases with no gene match: 8. The CDR3 here is CATSRGGAGGVDEQFF. The CDR3 coding sequence is TGTGCCACCAGCAGAGGGGGAGCGGGGGGGGTGGATGAGCAGTTCTTC.

The genes are TRBV2 and TRBJ2-6, with D possibly matching TRBD1 (6 bases). Trimming cost V 4 bases and J 2 bases, with 6 bases left between them. This CDR3 is built from 14 residues. The germline CDR1 and CDR2 sequences are SNHLY and FYNNEI. The CDR3 DNA sequence: TGTGCCAGCAGTGGACAGGCTGGGGCCAACGTCCTGACTTTC. Translated: CASSGQAGANVLTF.

The chain uses TRBV25-1 and TRBJ2-2; D is possibly TRBD1 (5 bases). V was clipped by 1 base and J by 4 bases, with 10 bases between them. Germline CDR1 and CDR2: MGHDK and SYGVNS. The CDR3 spans 15 residues. The chain's CDR3 is CASSEWGSGTGELFF. For the CDR3, the DNA is TGTGCCAGCAGTGAATGGGGCAGTGGCACCGGGGAGCTGTTTTTT.

The J gene is TRBJ2-1, the V gene TRBV30; TRBD1 aligns across 7 bases. V shed 2 bases and J 4 bases; nucleotides not matched to a gene: 8. CDR3 length equals 15 residues. The germline V gene has CDR1 GTSNPN and CDR2 SVGIG (reference sequence). The CDR3 DNA reads TGTGCCTGGAGTAAGGGTGACAGGGAATACAATGAGCAGTTCTTC. This translates into CAWSKGDREYNEQFF.

The gene calls are TRBV13 and TRBJ2-7; the match to TRBD1 covers 10 bases. Germline V gives CDR1 PRHDT, CDR2 FYEKMQ (reference sequence). Trimming removed 5 bases from V and 4 bases from J; junction bases left unmatched: 5. This CDR3 is built from 14 residues. Here the CDR3 reads CASSQGQGGYEQYF. As DNA, the CDR3 is TGTGCCAGCAGCCAAGGACAGGGGGGTTACGAGCAGTACTTC.

The genes are TRBV6-1 and TRBJ2-3; D unclear. CDR3 size: 14 residues. The germline V gene has CDR1 MNHNS and CDR2 SASEGT. Trimming left V 0 bases short and J 6 bases short, with 10 bases between. DNA of the CDR3: TGTGCCAGCAGTGAAGCGAGAGAGATTGATACGCAGTATTTT. Protein: CASSEAREIDTQYF.

This sequence joins TRBV6-6 and TRBJ2-7; D gene ambiguous. The CDR3 is made up of 15 amino acids. V was clipped by 5 bases and J by 2 bases, with 16 bases between them. From germline, CDR1 is MNHNY and CDR2 SVGAGI (reference sequence). Here the CDR3 DNA reads TGTGCCAGCAGTGCCGAAGATTACGACCCCTACGAGCAGTACTTC. As protein: CASSAEDYDPYEQYF.

J is TRBJ2-3 and V is TRBV7-2, with 7 bases matching TRBD2. The length of the CDR3 is 14 residues. The V gene end was trimmed by 4 bases and the J gene end by 4 bases; junction bases not matched to a gene: 5. Looked up from germline, CDR1 is SGHTA and CDR2 is FQGNSA. As DNA, the CDR3 is TGTGCCAGCAGCTCTCTGGCGGGGGCAGATACGCAGTATTTT. It yields the protein CASSSLAGADTQYF.

This rearrangement joins TRBV5-8 to TRBJ2-1; D possibly corresponds to TRBD1 (6 bases). The germline CDR1 and CDR2 sequences are SGHTS and YDEGEE. V lost 3 bases and J 7 bases, leaving 20 bases between the germline ends. The CDR3 is 16 residues long. CDR3 protein: CASSSSGTRLGNEQFF. The CDR3 coding sequence is TGTGCCAGCAGCTCGTCCGGGACACGCTTAGGGAATGAGCAGTTCTTC. The whole variable domain, filled in from reference TRBV5-8 and TRBJ2-1, reads EAGVTQSPTHLIKTRGQQATLRCSPISGHTSVYWYQQALGLGLQFLLWYDEGEERNRGNFPPRFSGRQFPNYSSELNVNALELEDSALYLCASSSSGTRLGNEQFFGPGTRLTVL.

The chain has TRBV7-2 and TRBJ1-5, with D uncertain. CDR1 is SGHTA, CDR2 FQGNSA, per germline. The ends were cut back, 1 base at V and 0 bases at J, with 7 bases in the middle. This CDR3 has 15 residues. The CDR3: CASSLGSGSNQPQHF. CDR3 nucleotide sequence: TGTGCCAGCAGCTTAGGGAGCGGTAGCAATCAGCCCCAGCATTTT.

The chain couples TRBV18 to TRBJ2-3; D is unclear. The CDR3 runs 17 residues. V lost 5 bases to trimming and J lost 0 bases, with 18 bases between them. The V gene's germline CDR1 is KGHSH and CDR2 LQKENI. The CDR3 loop is CASSSSLGTTSTDTQYF. DNA for the CDR3: TGTGCCAGCTCATCCTCTTTGGGAACCACTAGCACAGATACGCAGTATTTT.

This sequence joins TRBV7-9 and TRBJ1-1, with a tentative D call TRBD1 (6 bases). The CDR3 is 11 residues long. Germline V gives CDR1 SEHNR, CDR2 FQNEAQ (reference sequence). Deletions cut 5 bases from V and 7 bases from J, with 8 bases between. The CDR3: CASSQGFEAFF. The CDR3 DNA reads TGTGCCAGCAGCCAGGGGTTTGAAGCTTTCTTT.

The rearrangement uses TRBV9 and TRBJ1-2; 8 nucleotides agree with TRBD1. The V gene's germline CDR1 is SGDLS and CDR2 YYNGEE. The CDR3 extends over 15 amino acids. Trimming cost V 0 bases and J 6 bases; bases outside gene matches: 7. DNA of the CDR3: TGTGCCAGCAGCGTAGGACAGGGGACAAAAAATGGCTACACCTTC. Its translation: CASSVGQGTKNGYTF.